What follows describes a single T cell receptor (beta chain). What it binds is not known. The source of the sample is a study of regulatory T cells. General study results and limits: In CD3G-deficient patients, conventional CD4+ T cells were enriched for hydrophobic CDR3 residues at positions 6 and 7. Regulatory T cells showed the strongest V-J pair restriction and V/J gene skewing among patient repertoires.

Amplification used 52 TRBV primers and 13 TRBJ primers. Clones were read by immunoSEQ multiplex PCR, and TCRdb kept only the in-frame ones, dropping some. The sample includes about 35,000 clones, roughly 90% of them seen just once. CDR3 length equals 14 residues. CDR1 SGHRS and CDR2 YFSETQ come from the germline V gene. V was clipped by 4 bases and J by 4 bases; unmatched bases: 7. Sequencing was performed on conventional CD4+ T cells sorted from blood. The clonotype originates from a person aged 18-29 years with CD3G deficiency. This chain uses TRBV5-1 with TRBJ2-7; 8 bases map to TRBD2. CDR3 sequence: CASSATSGGYEQYF. The CDR3 DNA follows: TGCGCCAGCAGCGCCACTAGCGGAGGATACGAGCAGTACTTC.